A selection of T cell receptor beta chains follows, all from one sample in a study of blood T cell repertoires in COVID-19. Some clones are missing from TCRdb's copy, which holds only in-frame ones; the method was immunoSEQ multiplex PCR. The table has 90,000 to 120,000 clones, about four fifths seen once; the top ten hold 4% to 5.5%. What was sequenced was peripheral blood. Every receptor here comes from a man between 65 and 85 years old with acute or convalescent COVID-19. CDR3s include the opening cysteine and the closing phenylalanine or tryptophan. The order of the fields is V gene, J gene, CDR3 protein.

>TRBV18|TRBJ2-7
CASSPQASEQYF
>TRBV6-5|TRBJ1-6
CASSYESSYNSPLHF
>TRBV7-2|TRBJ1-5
CASSLLQENQPQHF
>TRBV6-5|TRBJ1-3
CASTLGPGNTIYF
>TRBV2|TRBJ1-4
CASSESWGGVPEKLFF
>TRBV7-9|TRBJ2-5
CASSPGGQGETQYF
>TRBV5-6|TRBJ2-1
CASSLSTSNYNEQFF
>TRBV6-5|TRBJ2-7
CASSPTGGSSYEQYF
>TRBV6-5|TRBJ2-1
CASRIAGNPTEQFF
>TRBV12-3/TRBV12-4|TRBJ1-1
CASRLTVETEAFF
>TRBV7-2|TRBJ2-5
CASSAQTGGRETQYF
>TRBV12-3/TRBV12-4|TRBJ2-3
CASTRQGPDTQYF
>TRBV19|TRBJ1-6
CASSIGPAGVNSPLHF
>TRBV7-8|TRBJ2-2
CASSQDRNTGELFF
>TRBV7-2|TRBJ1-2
CASSSLTGGAWGYTF
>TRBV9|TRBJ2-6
CASSVQGSLLSGANVLTF
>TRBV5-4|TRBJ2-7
CASSLQGLWNEQYF
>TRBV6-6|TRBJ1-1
CASGQGMNTEAFF
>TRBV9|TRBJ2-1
CASSARDWNNEQFF
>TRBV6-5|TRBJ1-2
CASSTGGLPTYGYTF
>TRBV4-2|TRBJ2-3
CASSQDFGQGTDTQYF
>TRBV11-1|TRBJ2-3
CASSHKAGDTDTQYF
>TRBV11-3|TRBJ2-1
CASKPTGYNEQFF
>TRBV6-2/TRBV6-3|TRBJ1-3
CASSYSTEFRDTIYF
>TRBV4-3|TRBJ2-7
CASSQVGSSSYEQYF
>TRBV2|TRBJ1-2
CASSLTGNDGYTF
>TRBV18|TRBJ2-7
CASSPDQGSEQYF
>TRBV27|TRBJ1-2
CASSLSGGPRGGYTF
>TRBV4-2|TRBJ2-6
CASSQVGLGGGANVLTF
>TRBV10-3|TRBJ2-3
CAISPGLAKTDTQYF